The clone carrying this TCR beta chain was recorded at least ten times. What it binds is unknown. This entry is derived from a study of T-cell memory formation after mild COVID-19. General study findings and limits: Day 15 to 85 contracting clones showed balanced CD4/CD8; day 15 to 37 expanders favored CD4+. Clones that contracted clustered mainly in CM and EM if CD4+ and in EMRA if CD8+. Pre-infection memory carried some responding clones, suggesting that cross-reactive memory joined.

The TCR alpha and TCR beta cDNA libraries, bearing sample barcodes and UMIs, were generated by 5'RACE using constant-segment primers. In TCRdb, the 5' RACE reads were re-called with MiXCR into one record per CDR3 protein. The sample holds about 440,000 distinct CDR3 sequences, around 20% seen once. Looked up from germline, CDR1 is MNHEY and CDR2 is SMNVEV (reference sequence). The CDR3 is 16 residues long. The V and J ends lost 3 bases and 4 bases respectively, with 13 bases between them. The rearrangement uses TRBV27 and TRBJ1-6; unclear D gene. The TCR sequence derives from an adult woman who had mild COVID-19 (a few samples of this study predate the infection). Cell type and time point are not known. Material for sequencing was PBMCs or a T cell subset sorted from them (not recorded which). As DNA, the CDR3 is TGTGCCAGCAGTTTGTCGGAACAGCTGTATAATTCACCCCTCCACTTT. The encoded protein is CASSLSEQLYNSPLHF.